This TCR beta chain was sequenced during a study of molecular identifiers for immune sequencing clone quantification. The junction had 13 bases not matched to a gene; V was cut back by 0 bases and J by 5 bases. From germline, CDR1 is SGHAT and CDR2 FQNNGV. The CDR3 consists of 18 residues. Broader study findings: More than 97% of effector molecules, versus under 1% of naive-cell molecules, belonged to clones above 20 RNA copies. In a background of under 1.3 million naive cells, spiked Jurkat TCR RNA from one cell was reportedly detectable.

This clonotype was observed at least ten times. Its antigen remains unidentified. TCRdb re-derived calls from the PCR reads in MiXCR, one entry per CDR3 protein. The sample comprises under 650,000 distinct CDR3 sequences, 20% of which are singletons, and 0.85% to 0.9% rests with the top ten. Specimen: naive CD8+ T cells from blood, with Jurkat cell RNA spiked in. Subset reported: FACS-sorted CD8+CD4-CCR7+CD45RA+ naive T cells. V and J are TRBV11-2 and TRBJ2-7; 10 positions match TRBD1. The TCR was taken from a human donor in good health. Some libraries in this study had Jurkat cell RNA spiked in. The CDR3 is CASSLDSAGQGPRDEQYF. The CDR3 region has the DNA TGTGCCAGCAGCTTAGATTCGGCGGGACAGGGGCCCCGGGACGAGCAGTACTTC.